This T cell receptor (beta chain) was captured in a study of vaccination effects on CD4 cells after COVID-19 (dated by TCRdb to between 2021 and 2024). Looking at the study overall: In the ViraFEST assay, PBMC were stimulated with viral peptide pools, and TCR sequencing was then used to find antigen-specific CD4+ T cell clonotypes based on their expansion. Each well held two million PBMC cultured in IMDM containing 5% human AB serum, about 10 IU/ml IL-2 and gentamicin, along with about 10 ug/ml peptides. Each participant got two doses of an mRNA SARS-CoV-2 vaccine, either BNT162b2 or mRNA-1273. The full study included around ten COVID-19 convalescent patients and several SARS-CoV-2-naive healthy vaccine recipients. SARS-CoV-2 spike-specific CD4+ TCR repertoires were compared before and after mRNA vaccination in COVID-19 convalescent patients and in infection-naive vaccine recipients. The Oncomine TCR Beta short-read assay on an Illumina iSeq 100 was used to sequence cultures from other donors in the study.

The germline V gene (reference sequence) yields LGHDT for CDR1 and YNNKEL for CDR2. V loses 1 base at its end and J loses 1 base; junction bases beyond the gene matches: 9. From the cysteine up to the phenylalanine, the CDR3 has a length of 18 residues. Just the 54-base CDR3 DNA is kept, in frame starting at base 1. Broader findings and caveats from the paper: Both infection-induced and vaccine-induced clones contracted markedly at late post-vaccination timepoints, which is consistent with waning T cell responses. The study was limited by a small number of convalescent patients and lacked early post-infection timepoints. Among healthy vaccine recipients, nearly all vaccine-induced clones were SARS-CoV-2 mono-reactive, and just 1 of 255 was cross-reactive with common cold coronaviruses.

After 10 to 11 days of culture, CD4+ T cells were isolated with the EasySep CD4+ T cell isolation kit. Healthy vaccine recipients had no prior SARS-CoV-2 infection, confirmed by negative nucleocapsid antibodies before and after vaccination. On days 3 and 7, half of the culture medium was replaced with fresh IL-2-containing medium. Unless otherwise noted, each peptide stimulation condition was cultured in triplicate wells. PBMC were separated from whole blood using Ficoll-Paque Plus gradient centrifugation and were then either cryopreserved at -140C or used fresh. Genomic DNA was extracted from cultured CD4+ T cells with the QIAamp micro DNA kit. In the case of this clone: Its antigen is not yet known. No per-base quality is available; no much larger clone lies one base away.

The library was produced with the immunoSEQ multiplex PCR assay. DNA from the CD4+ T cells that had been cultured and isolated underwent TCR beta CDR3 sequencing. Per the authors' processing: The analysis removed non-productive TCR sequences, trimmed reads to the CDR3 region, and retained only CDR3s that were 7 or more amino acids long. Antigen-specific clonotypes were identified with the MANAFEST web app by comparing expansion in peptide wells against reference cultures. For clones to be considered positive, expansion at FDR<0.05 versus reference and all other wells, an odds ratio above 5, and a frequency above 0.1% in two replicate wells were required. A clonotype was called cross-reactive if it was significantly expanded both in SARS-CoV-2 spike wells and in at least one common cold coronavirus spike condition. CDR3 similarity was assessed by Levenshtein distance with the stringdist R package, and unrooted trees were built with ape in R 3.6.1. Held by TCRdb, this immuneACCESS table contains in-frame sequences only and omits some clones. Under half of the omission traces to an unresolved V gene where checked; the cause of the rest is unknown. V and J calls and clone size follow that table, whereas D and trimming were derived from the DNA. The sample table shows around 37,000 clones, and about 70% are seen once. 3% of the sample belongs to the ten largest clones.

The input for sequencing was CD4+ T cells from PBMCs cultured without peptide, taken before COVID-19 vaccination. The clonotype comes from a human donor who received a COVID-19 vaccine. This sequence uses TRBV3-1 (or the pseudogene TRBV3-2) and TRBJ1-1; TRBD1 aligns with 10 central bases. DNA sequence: TGTGCCAGCAGCCAAGCCCGGGGACAGGGGCCGTGGAACACTGAAGCTTTCTTT. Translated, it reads CASSQARGQGPWNTEAFF.